The clone carrying this T cell receptor beta chain was counted a few times. Its specificity is unknown. The source of the sample is a study of beta chain features in type 1 diabetes. Study overall: Some 110 million sorted cells were examined across all samples. Study findings and constraints: When Type 1 diabetes patients were examined, their TCRB CDR3s proved moderately but significantly shorter in all four CD4+ subsets. Compared with healthy donors, patients appeared to share more similar naive, central memory and regulatory TCRB repertoires. The study found fewer insertions and more deletions at VDJ junctions in type 1 diabetes patients.

V lost 4 bases and J 0 bases, leaving 11 bases between the germline ends. The CDR3 is 14 residues long. The germline CDR1 and CDR2 sequences are SGHNT and YYREEE (reference sequence). Of the isolated RNA, all was reverse transcribed, and so the sequenced material was expressed TCRB transcripts. Some clones are missing from TCRdb's copy, which holds only in-frame ones; the method was immunoSEQ multiplex PCR. Among 200,000 to 250,000 clones listed, over 8.5% were seen once. The sequencing sample was made of naive CD4+ T cells from blood. V usage is TRBV5-4 and J usage is TRBJ2-7; D gene ambiguous. This receptor was identified in a woman younger than 35 in good health. CDR3 DNA sequence: TGTGCCAGCAGCGATAACTATGCCTCCTACGAGCAGTACTTC. Amino acids: CASSDNYASYEQYF.